This TCR beta chain was recorded in a study of T cell responses to AZD1222 COVID-19 vaccine. CDR3 length equals 12 residues. J was trimmed by 8 bases and V by 5 bases; bases with no gene match: 4. Germline CDR1 reads SGHRS; CDR2 reads YFSETQ. Method: immunoSEQ multiplex PCR; TCRdb's copy keeps in-frame clones and lacks some. The sample carries about 130,000 clones, 88% recorded once. The gene calls are TRBV5-1 and TRBJ1-2, with TRBD1 identical over 9 bases. Specimen: peripheral blood, collected 28 days after the second AZD1222 dose. The source is an adult who received the AZD1222 COVID-19 vaccine. CDR3 sequence (DNA): TGCGCCAGCAGACAGGGGGCAAGAGGCTACACCTTC. It is translated as CASRQGARGYTF.